A single sample gave rise to the 25 T cell receptor beta chains below, sequenced in a study of T cells in tumors after PD-1 blockade (dated by TCRdb to between 2018 and 2021). Libraries were made using the immunoSEQ multiplex PCR assay. This immuneACCESS table, as held by TCRdb, lists in-frame sequences with V and J called but not all clones. Of the missing ones, under half trace to an unresolved V gene in checked studies; the others have no known cause. The sample data list roughly 15,000 clones, and 80% to 85% of these were observed just once. Roughly 25% of the sample is taken by the ten largest. This specimen's time point label, per the study, means: after anti-PD-1 therapy. This specimen was PBMCs, taken after anti-PD-1 treatment. All receptors come from a human donor with basal cell carcinoma.

The chain combines TRBV3-1 (or the pseudogene TRBV3-2) with TRBJ2-1, with D unclear. Germline values: CDR1 LGHDT, CDR2 YNNKEL (reference sequence). Trimming took off 4 bases at V and 0 bases at J, with 10 bases between the two ends. The CDR3 sequence is 15 residues long. This CDR3 reads CASSPVYSSYNEQFF. In DNA form, the CDR3 reads TGTGCCAGCAGCCCCGTATATTCCTCCTACAATGAGCAGTTCTTC.

V is TRBV11-3 and J is TRBJ2-1; 7 bases match TRBD1. The CDR3 length is 14 residues. The J segment lost 10 bases and the V segment lost 4 bases, leaving 10 bases of the junction unmatched. Germline V CDR1 and CDR2: SGHNT, YENEEA. The chain's CDR3 is CASSSSRQGGEQFF. In DNA, the CDR3 is TGTGCCAGCAGCTCCTCGCGACAGGGTGGGGAGCAGTTCTTC.

This chain joins TRBV7-9 and TRBJ2-2, with TRBD2 matching over 12 bases. CDR1 is SEHNR and CDR2 is FQNEAQ in the germline V gene (reference sequence). The CDR3 consists of 18 residues. V dropped 1 base and J dropped 0; count of bases not matched to a gene: 3. CDR3 nucleotide sequence: TGTGCCAGCAGCTTAGGGGGACTAGCGGGCACGAACACCGGGGAGCTGTTTTTT. It yields the protein CASSLGGLAGTNTGELFF.

V usage is TRBV28 and J usage is TRBJ1-3; no clear D. The CDR3 length is 12 residues. Germline V gene sequence: CDR1 MDHEN, CDR2 SYDVKM. V was clipped by 10 bases and J by 4 bases, with 11 bases between them. CDR3 DNA: TGTGCCACCCGGAGTAGAGGAAACACCATATATTTT. Protein: CATRSRGNTIYF. The whole variable domain, filled in from reference TRBV28 and TRBJ1-3, reads DVKVTQSSRYLVKRTGEKVFLECVQDMDHENMFWYRQDPGLGLRLIYFSYDVKMKEKGDIPEGYSVSREKKERFSLILESASTNQTSMYLCATRSRGNTIYFGEGSWLTVV.

Comment on this clone: Germline is not matched at one junction end, which may reflect a read error. This chain uses TRBV11-1 with TRBJ1-2; 9 bases map to TRBD1. The CDR3 length is 14 residues. In germline, CDR1 is SGHAT, CDR2 FQDESV (reference sequence). The CDR3 DNA is TGTGCCAGCAGCTTAGGCGTACAGGGGGCCGCGACTTACTTC. This translates into CASSLGVQGAATYF. Combining the CDR3 with reference TRBV11-1 and TRBJ1-2 gives the whole variable domain EAEVAQSPRYKITEKSQAVAFWCDPISGHATLYWYRQILGQGPELLVQFQDESVVDDSQLPKDRFSAERLKGVDSTLKIQPAELGDSAMYLCASSLGVQGAATYFGSGTRLTVV.

The chain couples TRBV24-1 to TRBJ1-2, with 8 bases that match TRBD1. This CDR3 region has 15 residues. Germline lookup yields CDR1 KGHDR and CDR2 SFDVKD. V lost 3 bases to trimming and J lost 6 bases; unmatched junction nucleotides: 8. CDR3 sequence: CATSDRDRGGHGYTF. For the CDR3, the DNA is TGTGCCACCAGTGATCGAGACAGGGGAGGGCATGGCTACACCTTC.

This sequence joins TRBV2 and TRBJ1-1; D possibly corresponds to TRBD1 (5 bases). Trimming shortened V by 4 bases and J by 5 bases, and 8 bases separated the two germline ends. The CDR3 has 12 residues. The germline gives CDR1 SNHLY, CDR2 FYNNEI. DNA for the CDR3: TGTGCCAGCAGTGTGGAGGGGACTGAAGCTTTCTTT. Amino acids: CASSVEGTEAFF. The full variable domain, its missing parts supplied by reference TRBV2 and TRBJ1-1, is EPEVTQTPSHQVTQMGQEVILRCVPISNHLYFYWYRQILGQKVEFLVSFYNNEISEKSEIFDDQFSVERPDGSNFTLKIRSTKLEDSAMYFCASSVEGTEAFFGQGTRLTVV.

The chain combines TRBV6-1 with TRBJ1-2, with D unclear. The CDR3 has 14 amino acids. V dropped 0 bases and J dropped 1 base, with 6 bases sitting between them. Germline V gene lookup returns CDR1 MNHNS and CDR2 SASEGT. The chain's CDR3 is CASSEAWGNYGYTF. The CDR3 nucleotides read TGTGCCAGCAGTGAAGCTTGGGGTAACTATGGCTACACCTTC.

The rearrangement joins TRBV4-1 to TRBJ1-1; D call uncertain. The CDR3 runs to 15 residues. The V gene lost 0 bases and the J gene lost 0 bases, with 8 bases spanning the gap. Germline-derived CDR1 and CDR2 are MGHRA and YSYEKL. CDR3: CASSQERWMNTEAFF. The CDR3 bases are TGCGCCAGCAGCCAAGAAAGGTGGATGAACACTGAAGCTTTCTTT.

The chain is built from TRBV6-5 and TRBJ2-5; 10 bases are a match to TRBD2. V was clipped by 7 bases and J by 5 bases; unmatched bases: 10. Germline V CDR1 and CDR2: MNHEY, SVGAGI. CDR3 length equals 15 residues. The CDR3 nucleotides are TGTGCCAGCAAGAACCTAGCGGGAGTTGCGGAGACCCAGTACTTC. Protein sequence: CASKNLAGVAETQYF.

The chain uses TRBV14 and TRBJ2-5; 9 nucleotides match TRBD2. Germline values: CDR1 SGHDN, CDR2 FVKESK. J lost 5 bases, V lost 1 base, and 8 bases had no gene match. The CDR3 contains 16 residues. The CDR3 region has the DNA TGTGCCAGCAGCCAAGGTATAGCGGGGGCGGCGGAGACCCAGTACTTC. Translating gives CASSQGIAGAAETQYF.

The CDR3 spells CASSDTGITEAFF. CDR3 nucleotide sequence: TGTGCCAGCAGCGATACAGGGATAACTGAAGCTTTCTTT. The chain joins TRBV6-5 to TRBJ1-1; D may be TRBD1 (6 bases). The CDR3 runs 13 residues. Germline V CDR1 and CDR2: MNHEY, SVGAGI. V lost 6 bases to trimming and J lost 5 bases, with 13 bases between them.

The CDR3 spells CASSPRTGVKGNTIYF. The CDR3 DNA sequence: TGTGCCAGTAGCCCAAGGACAGGGGTGAAAGGAAACACCATATATTTT. The rearrangement joins TRBV19 to TRBJ1-3; TRBD1 aligns across 9 bases. The CDR3 is made up of 16 amino acids. Germline loops: CDR1 LNHDA, CDR2 SQIVND (reference sequence). V gave up 6 bases and J gave up 4 bases; unmatched junction bases: 10.

This clone appeared a few times. The chain carries TRBV2 and TRBJ2-7; possible D gene TRBD1, 6 bases. Germline V gene data show CDR1 as SNHLY and CDR2 as FYNNEI. V was clipped by 7 bases and J by 2 bases, with 21 bases between them. CDR3 length equals 16 residues. CDR3 coding DNA: TGTGCCAGCAAACTCCAGCCAGGGGCAGGTCCCTACGAGCAGTACTTC. This gives the protein CASKLQPGAGPYEQYF.

This clone was found a few times. The gene calls are TRBV6-1 and TRBJ1-5, with D unresolved. This CDR3 has 13 residues. The ends were cut back, 2 bases at V and 4 bases at J, with 6 bases in the middle. Looked up from germline, CDR1 is MNHNS and CDR2 is SASEGT. The CDR3 DNA follows: TGTGCCAGCAGTGAAATTCATAATCAGCCCCAGCATTTT. Translating it yields CASSEIHNQPQHF.

This clone occurred a few times. This rearrangement joins TRBV7-6 to TRBJ2-3, with 9 bases identical to TRBD2. Looked up from germline, CDR1 is SGHVS and CDR2 is FNYEAQ. This CDR3 spans 18 amino acids. J gave up 2 bases and V 1 base, and 10 bases lay outside the gene matches. The CDR3 DNA follows: TGTGCCAGCAGCTTAGGATACGGTTCTAGCGGGGCCACAGATACGCAGTATTTT. Translating it yields CASSLGYGSSGATDTQYF.

The chain has TRBV3-1 (or the pseudogene TRBV3-2) and TRBJ1-3; unclear D gene. Trimming took off 1 base at V and 11 bases at J, with 6 bases between the two ends. The CDR3 runs to 11 residues. In germline, CDR1 is LGHDT, CDR2 YNNKEL (reference sequence). The chain's CDR3 is CASSQVGSIYF. CDR3 in DNA: TGTGCCAGCAGCCAAGTGGGGTCCATATATTTT.

The chain carries TRBV4-1 and TRBJ2-2; TRBD2 aligns across 14 bases. J was trimmed by 3 bases and V by 6 bases; bases with no gene match: 6. There are 17 residues in the CDR3. CDR1 is MGHRA, CDR2 YSYEKL, per germline. CDR3 in amino acids: CASRLLTSGRDTGELFF. In DNA, the CDR3 is TGCGCCAGCAGGCTATTGACTAGCGGGAGGGACACCGGGGAGCTGTTTTTT.

The rearrangement links TRBV6-5 to TRBJ2-1; 8 bases are a match to TRBD2. The length of the CDR3 is 15 residues. Looked up from germline, CDR1 is MNHEY and CDR2 is SVGAGI. V was clipped by 1 base and J by 7 bases; unmatched bases: 6. The CDR3, as DNA: TGTGCCAGCAGTTACTTCGGGGGGGCTAAAAATGAGCAGTTCTTC. Amino acids: CASSYFGGAKNEQFF.

This chain connects TRBV5-7 to TRBJ1-4; D not resolved. TRBV5-7 has ORF status, its function being uncertain. V shed 0 bases and J shed 4 bases, with 7 bases lying between them. The CDR3 has 14 residues. Here the CDR3 reads CASSLGLLNEKLFF. CDR3 coding DNA: TGTGCCAGCAGCTTGGGACTCCTTAATGAAAAACTGTTTTTT.

This clone counts as medium-sized (0.01 to 0.1%). The chain couples TRBV28 to TRBJ2-2, with D unresolved. V lost 8 bases, J lost 5 bases, and 15 bases lay in between. Germline V CDR1 and CDR2: MDHEN, SYDVKM. The CDR3 runs to 14 residues. The DNA of the CDR3 is TGTGCCAGCGTTAGGAGTAGTGCAACCGGGGAGCTGTTTTTT. Translation: CASVRSSATGELFF.

This clone was recorded a few times. V is TRBV2 and J is TRBJ1-2, with 11 bases aligning to TRBD1. This CDR3 region has 14 residues. The V gene's germline CDR1 is SNHLY and CDR2 FYNNEI. V lost 6 bases, J lost 4 bases, and 4 bases stayed unmatched. The CDR3 DNA is TGTGCCAGCAGAGCCGGGACAGGGGGCTATGGCTACACCTTC. Translated: CASRAGTGGYGYTF.

The chain joins TRBV5-1 to TRBJ2-1; no firm D call. This CDR3 has 12 amino acids. Trimming shortened V by 0 bases and J by 6 bases, and 4 bases separated the two germline ends. The germline V gene encodes CDR1 SGHRS and CDR2 YFSETQ. CDR3 sequence: CASSLVVNEQFF. CDR3 sequence (DNA): TGCGCCAGCAGCTTGGTGGTCAATGAGCAGTTCTTC.

This clone was picked up one time. The V and J genes are TRBV6-5 and TRBJ2-5; 9 bases agree with TRBD2. CDR1 is MNHEY, CDR2 SVGAGI, per germline. The length of the CDR3 is 15 residues. J was trimmed by 4 bases and V by 9 bases; bases with no gene match: 12. Here the CDR3 reads CASKLSGRGRETQYF. DNA for the CDR3: TGTGCCAGTAAACTTAGCGGGAGAGGGAGAGAGACCCAGTACTTC.

J is TRBJ2-7 and V is TRBV5-1, with 10 nucleotides matching TRBD2. V shed 5 bases, J shed 0 bases, and the junction held 5 bases outside the gene matches. The CDR3 is 15 residues long. Per the germline V gene, CDR1 is SGHRS and CDR2 is YFSETQ. CDR3 protein: CASRETSGVSYEQYF. As DNA, the CDR3 is TGCGCCAGCAGAGAAACTAGCGGGGTCTCCTACGAGCAGTACTTC.